Shown below are 11 T cell receptor beta chains from a single sample sequenced in a study of blood T cell dynamics during melanoma immunotherapy. As for time point: week 3, after first cycle of checkpoint inhibitor. Clones were read by immunoSEQ multiplex PCR, and TCRdb kept only the in-frame ones, dropping some. This sample yields fewer than 4,500 clones, of which about 88% are seen a single time; roughly 4.5% belongs to the top ten. Sample: blood, taken from a patient treated with checkpoint blockade. These TCRs come from a human donor with melanoma.

V usage is TRBV7-9 and J usage is TRBJ1-1; D uncertain. The CDR3 is 12 residues long. The V end lost 5 bases, the J end lost 3 bases, and 7 bases lay between the germline ends. Germline CDR1 reads SEHNR; CDR2 reads FQNEAQ (reference sequence). The CDR3 DNA reads as TGTGCCAGCAGCCCTAGGGACACTGAAGCTTTCTTT. Translated: CASSPRDTEAFF.

The chain is built from TRBV4-1 and TRBJ2-7; 11 bases agree with TRBD2. This CDR3 spans 17 amino acids. The J segment lost 4 bases and the V segment lost 3 bases, leaving 11 bases of the junction unmatched. In germline, CDR1 is MGHRA, CDR2 YSYEKL. The CDR3 DNA sequence: TGCGCCAGCAGCCATGCAAATAGCGGGAGGGCCGGATACGAGCAGTACTTC. It encodes CASSHANSGRAGYEQYF.

The chain carries TRBV30 and TRBJ2-1; a possible D gene is TRBD2 (5 bases). The V end was cut by 5 bases, the J end by 0 bases, with 14 bases between. The length of the CDR3 is 15 residues. The germline V gene encodes CDR1 GTSNPN and CDR2 SVGIG (reference sequence). DNA for the CDR3: TGTGCCTGGGGGCTTACCAGCGGCTCCTACAATGAGCAGTTCTTC. Protein sequence: CAWGLTSGSYNEQFF. Together with reference TRBV30 and TRBJ2-1, the CDR3 gives the full variable domain: SQTIHQWPATLVQPVGSPLSLECTVEGTSNPNLYWYRQAAGRGLQLLFYSVGIGQISSEVPQNLSASRPQDRQFILSSKKLLLSDSGFYLCAWGLTSGSYNEQFFGPGTRLTVL.

This sequence joins TRBV5-1 and TRBJ2-5; possible D gene TRBD1, 6 bases. Trimming shortened V by 6 bases and J by 3 bases, and 12 bases separated the two germline ends. Germline-derived CDR1 and CDR2 are SGHRS and YFSETQ. CDR3 length: 13 residues. CDR3 protein: CASNQPGEETQYF. In DNA, the CDR3 is TGCGCCAGCAACCAGCCAGGGGAAGAGACCCAGTACTTC.

The chain's CDR3 is CASSSGEVNTF. In nucleotides, the CDR3 is TGTGCCAGCTCCTCAGGGGAGGTGAACACCTTC. This chain links TRBV18 with TRBJ1-2, with TRBD1 as a possible D gene (6 bases). V lost 6 bases and J lost 12, with 14 bases in between. In germline, CDR1 is KGHSH, CDR2 LQKENI. The CDR3 loop spans 11 amino acids.

This rearrangement joins TRBV9 to TRBJ2-2; D possibly uses TRBD1 or TRBD2 (5 bases each). The V gene's germline CDR1 is SGDLS and CDR2 YYNGEE. There are 15 residues in the CDR3. The germline V and J ends were trimmed by 0 bases and 4 bases, with 10 bases remaining between them. The CDR3: CASSVAGRVTGELFF. The CDR3 nucleotides are TGTGCCAGCAGCGTAGCGGGGCGGGTCACCGGGGAGCTGTTTTTT.

CDR3 DNA: TGTGCCAGCAGCGTAGTAGGAACGTCAGATACGCAGTATTTT. Protein product: CASSVVGTSDTQYF. The rearrangement uses TRBV9 and TRBJ2-3, with no clear D. Germline CDR1 and CDR2: SGDLS and YYNGEE. This CDR3 region has 14 residues. V lost 0 bases and J lost 4, with 9 bases in between.

This clone has only a few counts. The CDR3 spells CATSRDGGVSEAFF. The DNA of the CDR3 is TGTGCCACCAGCAGAGACGGAGGGGTATCAGAAGCTTTCTTT. The chain employs TRBV15 and TRBJ1-1; possible D gene TRBD1, 5 bases. This CDR3 is 14 amino acids long. Germline lookup yields CDR1 LNHNV and CDR2 YYDKDF (reference sequence). The V end lost 0 bases, the J end lost 8 bases, and 13 bases lay between the germline ends.

The chain links TRBV28 to TRBJ2-3, with no clear D. This CDR3 region has 12 residues. Trimming removed 3 bases at V and 0 bases at J, with 1 base between. Germline V CDR1 and CDR2: MDHEN, SYDVKM. The CDR3 region has the DNA TGTGCCAGCAGTTTGAGCACAGATACGCAGTATTTT. Its protein product is CASSLSTDTQYF.

The count of this clone is one. The chain couples TRBV28 to TRBJ2-1; D gene ambiguous. Trimming took 3 bases from V and 0 from J, leaving 12 bases between them. Looked up from germline, CDR1 is MDHEN and CDR2 is SYDVKM. The CDR3 has 16 amino acids. CDR3 DNA sequence: TGTGCCAGCAGTTTTTATAAGGCACCCTCCTACAATGAGCAGTTCTTC. It translates to CASSFYKAPSYNEQFF.

The chain combines TRBV30 with TRBJ2-7; TRBD1 might be the D (6 bases). Germline V lookup: CDR1 GTSNPN, CDR2 SVGIG (reference sequence). The CDR3 has 15 amino acids. V lost 0 bases, J lost 6 bases, and 18 bases lay in between. The CDR3 nucleotides are TGTGCCTGGAGTGTACCGCCGAGGGCAGGGGCCGAGCAGTACTTC. This codes for CAWSVPPRAGAEQYF.